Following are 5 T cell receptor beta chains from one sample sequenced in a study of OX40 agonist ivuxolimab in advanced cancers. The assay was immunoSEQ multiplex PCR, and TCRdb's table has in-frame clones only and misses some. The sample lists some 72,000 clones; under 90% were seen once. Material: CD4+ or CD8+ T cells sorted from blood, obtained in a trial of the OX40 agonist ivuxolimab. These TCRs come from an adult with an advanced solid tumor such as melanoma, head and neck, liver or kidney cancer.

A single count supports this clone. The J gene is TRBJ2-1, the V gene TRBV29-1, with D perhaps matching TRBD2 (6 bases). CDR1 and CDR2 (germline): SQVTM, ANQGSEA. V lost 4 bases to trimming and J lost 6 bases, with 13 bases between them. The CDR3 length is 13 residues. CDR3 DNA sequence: TGCAGCGTTGGGGGAGGAGGGATCAATGAGCAGTTCTTC. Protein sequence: CSVGGGGINEQFF.

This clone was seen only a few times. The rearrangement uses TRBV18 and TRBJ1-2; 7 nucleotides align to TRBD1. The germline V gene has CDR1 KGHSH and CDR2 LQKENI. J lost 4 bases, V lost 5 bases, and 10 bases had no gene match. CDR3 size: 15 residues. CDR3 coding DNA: TGTGCCAGCTCAACCCGACAGGGCGAAAGCTATGGCTACACCTTC. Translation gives CASSTRQGESYGYTF.

The CDR3: CASSPGQGSTGELFF. CDR3 nucleotide sequence: TGTGCCAGCAGCCCGGGACAGGGTAGCACCGGGGAGCTGTTTTTT. J is TRBJ2-2 and V is TRBV7-3; TRBD1 matches 9 bases. Germline V lookup: CDR1 SGHTA, CDR2 FQGTGA. The CDR3 sequence is 15 residues long. The J segment lost 4 bases and the V segment lost 5 bases, leaving 5 bases of the junction unmatched.

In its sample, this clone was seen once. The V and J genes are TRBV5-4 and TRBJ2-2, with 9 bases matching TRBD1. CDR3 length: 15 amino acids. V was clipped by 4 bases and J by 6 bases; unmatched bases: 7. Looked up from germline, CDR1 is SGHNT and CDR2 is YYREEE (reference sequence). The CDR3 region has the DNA TGTGCCAGCAGCCACGGGACAGGGTATCCCGGGGAGCTGTTTTTT. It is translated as CASSHGTGYPGELFF.

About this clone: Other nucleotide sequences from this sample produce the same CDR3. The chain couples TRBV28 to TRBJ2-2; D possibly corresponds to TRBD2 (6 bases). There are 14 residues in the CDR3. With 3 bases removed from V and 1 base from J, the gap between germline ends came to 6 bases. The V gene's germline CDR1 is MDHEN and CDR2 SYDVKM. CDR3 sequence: CASSLGGNTGELFF. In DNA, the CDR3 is TGTGCCAGCAGTTTGGGGGGGAACACCGGGGAGCTGTTTTTT.